The count of the clone carrying this T cell receptor (beta chain) is one. What it binds is unknown. PCR used 60 Vbeta primers and 13 Jbeta primers. In the authors' workflow: Later reanalysis found 70 million to 95 million unique TCR beta chains, 10 million to 12 million of them shared. The protocol was immunoSEQ multiplex PCR, while the TCRdb copy is restricted to in-frame clones and leaves out a portion. The D gene and trimming were derived from the DNA, and the V and J assignments and clone size from that table. The sample shows 80,000 to 100,000 clones, roughly 70% of them seen only once. The V gene end was trimmed by 2 bases and the J gene end by 3 bases; junction bases not matched to a gene: 6. The germline V gene has CDR1 SGHRS and CDR2 YFSETQ. The CDR3 covers 16 residues. This specimen belongs to a study of cytomegalovirus exposure and HLA in healthy donors. Study conclusions and caveats: Testing in vitro showed a few CMV-associated chains specific for CMV antigens.

Likely unrecorded immune exposures existed in these nominally healthy donors. The J gene is TRBJ2-3, the V gene TRBV5-1; 10 bases are a match to TRBD2. The specimen was PBMCs. The clonotype comes from a man between 45 and 60 years old in good health and CMV-seronegative. CDR3 sequence: CASSFKAGGRTDTQYF. CDR3 bases: TGCGCCAGCAGCTTTAAAGCGGGGGGGAGGACAGATACGCAGTATTTT.